One and the same sample provided the 30 T cell receptor beta chains below, sequenced in a study of Tregs in tolerant kidney transplant recipients. Related graft donors supplied nonmyeloablative bone marrow transplants, and mixed chimerism was transient. Clones were read by immunoSEQ multiplex PCR, and TCRdb kept only the in-frame ones, dropping some. The sample table sets out about 11,000 clones. The sample in question was CD8+ T cells from blood (PBMCs), obtained 24 months after the transplant. Receptor source: a human patient who received a combined kidney and bone marrow transplant. Part of the T cells may come from the graft donor.

Partial CDR3 DNA: TGTGCCAGCAGACAGTCAGATGCAACTAATGAAAAA. This codes for CASRQSDATNEK. The CDR3 reads in full as CASRQSDATNEKLFF. The chain employs TRBV7-9 and TRBJ1-4; no definite D call. The DNA ends 3 residues before the CDR3 does, and the rest of the CDR3 is filled in from the germline J gene. In germline, CDR1 is SEHNR, CDR2 FQNEAQ (reference sequence). Trimming stripped 6 bases from V and 0 bases from J, with 11 bases between. This CDR3 comprises 15 residues.

As regards this clone: The missing CDR3 end, 3 residues past where the read stops, is filled in from the germline J gene. This sequence joins TRBV7-9 and TRBJ2-1; perhaps TRBD2 as D (5 bases). This CDR3 comprises 13 residues. CDR1 is SEHNR, CDR2 FQNEAQ, per germline (reference sequence). The V end was cut by 4 bases, the J end by 9 bases, with 13 bases between. The CDR3 sequence is CASSSSLVAEQFF. CDR3 DNA, as far as it was read: TGTGCCAGCAGCTCTAGCTTGGTTGCTGAG.

Worth noting for this clone: With the read ending 3 residues before the CDR3 end, the germline J gene is used to fill in that end. The chain employs TRBV19 and TRBJ2-7, with D unresolved. The CDR3 consists of 11 residues. Germline V lookup: CDR1 LNHDA, CDR2 SQIVND (reference sequence). Trimming left V 5 bases short and J 4 bases short, with 6 bases between. CDR3 bases read: TGTGCCAGTAGTCCCGGGTACGAG. It encodes CASSPGYE. The entire CDR3 protein is CASSPGYEQYF.

As to this clone: Read coverage stops 3 residues before the CDR3 terminus; the germline J gene supplies the remainder. The chain couples TRBV5-1 to TRBJ2-3; TRBD1 matches 9 bases. The CDR3 is made up of 16 amino acids. The germline V gene has CDR1 SGHRS and CDR2 YFSETQ. J was trimmed by 4 bases and V by 0 bases; bases with no gene match: 6. CDR3 sequence: CASSLGGTGRSDTQYF. The CDR3 bases that were read are TGCGCCAGCAGCTTGGGAGGGACAGGGAGATCAGATACG.

The CDR3 loop is CASRGTSGAYNEQFF. The CDR3 bases that were read are TGTGCCAGTAGGGGGACTAGCGGAGCTTACAATGAG. This chain uses TRBV19 with TRBJ2-1; TRBD2 matches 11 bases. The read halts 3 residues ahead of the CDR3 end, with the missing end drawn from the germline J gene. Germline loops: CDR1 LNHDA, CDR2 SQIVND (reference sequence). The CDR3 has 15 residues. V trimming: 6 bases; J trimming: 4 bases; junction bases outside the gene matches: 5.

Concerning this clone: The CDR3 end is not reached by the read, which stops 3 residues before it; the germline J gene fills it in. The chain joins TRBV19 to TRBJ2-1, with 9 positions matching TRBD2. After removal of 3 bases from V and 5 bases from J, the junction contained 5 bases not matched to a gene. This CDR3 spans 15 amino acids. Germline CDR1 and CDR2: LNHDA and SQIVND (reference sequence). The covered CDR3 bases are TGTGCCAGTAGTATTGGACTAGCGCCAAACAATGAG. It yields the protein CASSIGLAPNNE. The CDR3 in its entirety is CASSIGLAPNNEQFF.

Details on this clone: The read stops 3 residues short of the end of the CDR3; the missing end is completed from the germline J gene. The V call is TRBV6-4, the J call TRBJ2-1; 9 bases agree with TRBD2. Germline lookup yields CDR1 MRHNA and CDR2 SNTAGT. After removal of 2 bases from V and 6 bases from J, the junction contained 20 bases not matched to a gene. The CDR3 consists of 20 residues. The covered CDR3 bases are TGTGCCAGCAGTGACCCTCCGGGCGGGAGGGAGTCTTTTCATTTCAATGAG. Its translation is CASSDPPGGRESFHFNE. The whole CDR3 sequence reads CASSDPPGGRESFHFNEQFF.

Remarks on this clone: The read ends 3 residues before the CDR3 terminus; that terminus is restored from the germline J gene. This rearrangement joins TRBV19 to TRBJ2-7, with D perhaps TRBD2 (6 bases). V was pared by 4 bases and J by 1 base, with 17 bases between. This CDR3 has 16 residues. Germline lookup yields CDR1 LNHDA and CDR2 SQIVND (reference sequence). CDR3 residues: CASSTVSAGHSYEQYF. The sequenced part of the CDR3 DNA is TGTGCCAGTAGTACGGTATCAGCGGGCCATTCCTACGAG.

About this clone: The read gets to within 3 residues of the CDR3 end, and the germline J gene fills in the rest. The genes are TRBV19 and TRBJ1-5, with TRBD1 matching 7 bases. The V segment lost 6 bases and the J segment 0 bases; nucleotides outside the gene matches: 5. CDR1 is LNHDA and CDR2 is SQIVND in the germline V gene (reference sequence). The CDR3 covers 15 residues. This CDR3 is CASRTTGSSNQPQHF. The CDR3 DNA, read in part, is TGTGCCAGTAGGACGACAGGGTCTAGCAATCAGCCC.

Details on this clone: The read is 3 residues too short to cover the CDR3 end, so that end is filled in from the germline J gene. The chain recombines TRBV29-1 with TRBJ2-1; a possible D gene is TRBD2 (5 bases). CDR3 length: 13 amino acids. The germline V gene encodes CDR1 SQVTM and CDR2 ANQGSEA. V was clipped by 6 bases and J by 6 bases, with 15 bases between them. The CDR3 loop is CSVEDGVSNEQFF. The DNA read from the CDR3 is TGCAGCGTGGAGGACGGGGTAAGCAATGAG.

Concerning this clone itself: Germline and junction disagree at one end, which may indicate a read error. With the read ending 3 residues before the CDR3 end, the germline J gene is used to fill in that end. The gene calls are TRBV4-2 and TRBJ2-7; perhaps TRBD1 as D (6 bases). CDR3 length: 14 amino acids. CDR1 and CDR2 from the germline V gene are LGHNA and YNFKEQ. The DNA read from the CDR3 is TGCGCCAGCAGCCAAGGGGCGACAGGCTACGAG. Translating it yields CASSQGATGYE. The full CDR3 reads CASSQGATGYEQYF.

Of note for this clone: The CDR3 end falls 3 residues outside the read, so it is completed with the germline J gene. This rearrangement joins TRBV7-9 to TRBJ2-7; a weak D match, TRBD1 (6 bases). CDR3 size: 14 residues. Trimming cost V 5 bases and J 2 bases, with 13 bases left between them. Germline loops: CDR1 SEHNR, CDR2 FQNEAQ (reference sequence). CDR3 DNA, as far as it was read: TGTGCCAGCAGCCAAACAGGGCCGCCCTACGAG. As protein: CASSQTGPPYE. In full, the CDR3 reads CASSQTGPPYEQYF.

CDR3 bases read: TGTGCCAGCAGCCAAGAAGGGGACACGAATGGC. Translation: CASSQEGDTNG. The entire CDR3 protein reads CASSQEGDTNGYTF. The chain links TRBV4-2 to TRBJ1-2, with a possible D match to TRBD1 (6 bases). The read ends 3 residues early relative to the CDR3; the germline J gene fills the gap. The CDR3 is 14 amino acids. Trimming cost V 0 bases and J 6 bases, with 11 bases left between them. Germline V CDR1 and CDR2: LGHNA, YNFKEQ.

As concerns this clone: The CDR3 extends 3 residues past the end of the read, so its final part is completed from the germline J gene. V gene TRBV7-8 combines with J gene TRBJ2-7; no reliable D call. The CDR3 spans 11 residues. Trimming took 4 bases from V and 2 from J, leaving 3 bases between them. Germline V lookup: CDR1 SGHVS, CDR2 FQNEAQ. CDR3 bases read: TGTGCCAGCAGCTCCACCTACGAG. This encodes CASSSTYE. The CDR3 in its entirety is CASSSTYEQYF. Supplemented by reference TRBV7-8 and TRBJ2-7, the full variable domain reads GAGVSQSPRYKVAKRGQDVALRCDPISGHVSLFWYQQALGQGPEFLTYFQNEAQLDKSGLPSDRFFAERPEGSVSTLKIQRTQQEDSAVYLCASSSTYEQYFGPGTRLTVT.

The sequenced CDR3 bases are TGTGCCAGCAGCTTAACCGGTGGACTTGGGGCCAACGTC. Its protein is CASSLTGGLGANV. The CDR3 as a whole reads CASSLTGGLGANVLTF. The J gene is TRBJ2-6, the V gene TRBV7-3, with D possibly TRBD2 on 5 matching bases. The CDR3 end falls 3 residues outside the read, so it is completed with the germline J gene. This CDR3 has 16 residues. Between the trimmed V and J ends, which lost 0 bases and 3 bases, there was a span of 9 bases. Germline V gene data show CDR1 as SGHTA and CDR2 as FQGTGA.

Concerning this clone: The read ends 3 residues shy of where the CDR3 ends; the end is completed using the germline J gene. This rearrangement joins TRBV5-6 to TRBJ2-7; D is possibly TRBD1 (5 bases). V lost 3 bases, J lost 0 bases, and 7 bases lay in between. CDR3 size: 13 residues. CDR1 is SGHDT and CDR2 is YYEEEE in the germline V gene. The CDR3: CASSWTSSYEQYF. Partial CDR3 DNA: TGTGCCAGCAGCTGGACAAGCTCCTACGAG.

Comments on this clone: The read halts 3 residues ahead of the CDR3 end, with the missing end drawn from the germline J gene. The chain uses TRBV30 and TRBJ2-2, with a tentative D call TRBD2 (7 bases). V dropped 0 bases and J dropped 7 bases, with 9 bases sitting between them. Per the germline V gene, CDR1 is GTSNPN and CDR2 is SVGIG (reference sequence). The CDR3 runs 13 residues. CDR3 sequence: CAWSVGGGGELFF. Partial CDR3 DNA: TGTGCCTGGAGTGTAGGGGGGGGCGGGGAG.

To note about this clone: From the germline J gene comes the end of the CDR3, since the read stops 3 residues before it. This chain connects TRBV4-2 to TRBJ1-5; possible D gene TRBD1, 6 bases. The CDR3 is 15 residues long. The V gene's germline CDR1 is LGHNA and CDR2 YNFKEQ. V gave up 2 bases and J gave up 3 bases, with 11 bases separating them. The part of the CDR3 DNA that was read is TGTGCCAGCAGCCAATATACAGGGAACAATCAGCCC. This encodes CASSQYTGNNQP. The complete CDR3 protein is CASSQYTGNNQPQHF.

As for this clone: With the read ending 3 residues before the CDR3 end, the germline J gene is used to fill in that end. V is TRBV6-2 or TRBV6-3 and J is TRBJ2-7; 12 bases fit TRBD1. The CDR3 consists of 16 residues. The J segment lost 3 bases and the V segment lost 1 base, leaving 4 bases of the junction unmatched. Germline V gene lookup returns CDR1 MNHEY and CDR2 SVGEGT. The CDR3 bases that were read are TGTGCCAGCAGTTACTTCGGGACAGGGGGCTTCTACGAG. As protein: CASSYFGTGGFYE. The CDR3 in full is CASSYFGTGGFYEQYF.

A note on this clone: The missing CDR3 end, 3 residues past where the read stops, is filled in from the germline J gene. The rearrangement joins TRBV19 to TRBJ2-7, with 8 nucleotides matching TRBD1. Germline lookup yields CDR1 LNHDA and CDR2 SQIVND (reference sequence). The CDR3 spans 17 residues. V shed 1 base, J shed 1 base, and the junction held 9 bases outside the gene matches. The DNA read from the CDR3 is TGTGCCAGTAGTATAGGAGCCAGGACAGGGTTATCCTACGAG. This encodes CASSIGARTGLSYE. The CDR3 in full is CASSIGARTGLSYEQYF.

Comments on this clone: Read coverage stops 3 residues before the CDR3 terminus; the germline J gene supplies the remainder. This chain links TRBV11-2 with TRBJ2-1; D is perhaps TRBD1 or TRBD2 (5 bases each). V shed 2 bases and J shed 9 bases, with 8 bases lying between them. Germline-derived CDR1 and CDR2 are SGHAT and FQNNGV. There are 12 residues in the CDR3. The CDR3 sequence: CASSLSGSEQFF. The sequenced CDR3 bases are TGTGCCAGCAGCTTATCAGGGAGTGAG.

For this clone: The CDR3 end falls 3 residues outside the read, so it is completed with the germline J gene. The chain uses TRBV7-9 and TRBJ2-7; D is uncertain. V was pared by 1 base and J by 2 bases, with 12 bases between. Germline V lookup: CDR1 SEHNR, CDR2 FQNEAQ (reference sequence). The CDR3 sequence is 15 residues long. CDR3 bases read: TGTGCCAGCAGCTTAGGGCGGCTTGATCCCTACGAG. This encodes CASSLGRLDPYE. In full, the CDR3 is CASSLGRLDPYEQYF.

Of note for this clone: Read data end 3 residues before the CDR3 end; the end is taken from the germline J gene. This chain uses TRBV28 with TRBJ1-3, with D possibly matching TRBD1 (5 bases). This CDR3 is built from 18 residues. Trimming cost V 6 bases and J 1 base, with 22 bases left between them. CDR1 and CDR2 from the germline V gene are MDHEN and SYDVKM. The CDR3 sequence is CASSLPPLARASGNTIYF. The sequenced part of the CDR3 DNA is TGTGCCAGCAGCCTACCCCCTCTCGCCAGGGCATCTGGAAACACC. Full variable domain (missing parts from reference TRBV28 and TRBJ1-3): DVKVTQSSRYLVKRTGEKVFLECVQDMDHENMFWYRQDPGLGLRLIYFSYDVKMKEKGDIPEGYSVSREKKERFSLILESASTNQTSMYLCASSLPPLARASGNTIYFGEGSWLTVV.

As regards this clone: The missing CDR3 end, 3 residues past where the read stops, is filled in from the germline J gene. The chain carries TRBV7-2 and TRBJ2-3, with TRBD2 identical over 9 bases. The length of the CDR3 is 15 residues. The trim removed 5 bases at V and 4 bases at J, leaving 7 bases unmatched. CDR1 is SGHTA, CDR2 FQGNSA, per germline. CDR3 DNA (partial): TGTGCCAGCAGCCCGGGACTAGCTTTGGCAGATACG. Protein sequence: CASSPGLALADT. The CDR3 as a whole reads CASSPGLALADTQYF.

As concerns this clone: Coverage ceases 3 residues before the CDR3 finishes, and the germline J gene fills in the end. This chain joins TRBV19 and TRBJ2-1; 10 nucleotides align to TRBD2. The CDR3 contains 15 residues. Per germline, CDR1 LNHDA and CDR2 SQIVND (reference sequence). Trimming took 3 bases from V and 5 from J; bases not matched to a gene: 4. CDR3 DNA (partial): TGTGCCAGTAGTATCCTAGCGGGGGCGGACAATGAG. Protein: CASSILAGADNE. The entire CDR3 sequence reads CASSILAGADNEQFF. Full variable domain (rest looked up from reference TRBV19 and TRBJ2-1): DGGITQSPKYLFRKEGQNVTLSCEQNLNHDAMYWYRQDPGQGLRLIYYSQIVNDFQKGDIAEGYSVSREKKESFPLTVTSAQKNPTAFYLCASSILAGADNEQFFGPGTRLTVL.

Worth noting for this clone: The read ends 3 residues shy of where the CDR3 ends; the end is completed using the germline J gene. The chain employs TRBV20-1 and TRBJ1-1; D gene ambiguous. CDR1 DFQATT and CDR2 SNEGSKA come from the germline V gene (reference sequence). Trimming pared 0 bases from V and 6 bases from J, leaving 17 bases between. There are 15 residues in the CDR3. The CDR3 bases that were read are TGCAGTGCTAGAGATTCATTGGGCCCCCCAGCTGAA. This encodes CSARDSLGPPAE. The complete CDR3 protein is CSARDSLGPPAEAFF.

To note about this clone: With the read ending 3 residues before the CDR3 end, the germline J gene is used to fill in that end. The chain carries TRBV7-9 and TRBJ2-7; D is possibly TRBD2 (6 bases). The germline gives CDR1 SEHNR, CDR2 FQNEAQ (reference sequence). The CDR3 is made up of 13 amino acids. Trimming shortened V by 5 bases and J by 2 bases, and 10 bases separated the two germline ends. The covered CDR3 bases are TGTGCCAGCAGCGCGACTAGTCCCTACGAG. It codes for CASSATSPYE. From start to end, the CDR3 is CASSATSPYEQYF.

On this clone: From the germline J gene comes the end of the CDR3, since the read stops 3 residues before it. This chain uses TRBV2 with TRBJ2-7, with TRBD2 identical over 9 bases. The CDR3 runs 15 residues. Germline assignment: CDR1 SNHLY and CDR2 FYNNEI. J gave up 2 bases and V 1 base, and 3 bases lay outside the gene matches. The CDR3 DNA, read in part, is TGTGCCAGCAGTGAAGGTAGCGGGAGTGCCTACGAG. Its protein product is CASSEGSGSAYE. The full CDR3 protein reads CASSEGSGSAYEQYF.

To note about this clone: From the germline J gene comes the end of the CDR3, since the read stops 3 residues before it. The chain recombines TRBV7-9 with TRBJ2-7; 8 nucleotides align to TRBD1. From germline, CDR1 is SEHNR and CDR2 FQNEAQ (reference sequence). The CDR3 totals 14 residues. V lost 2 bases, J lost 4 bases, and 4 bases stayed unmatched. The sequenced CDR3 bases are TGTGCCAGCAGCTTATATCAGGGGGCATACGAG. Protein sequence: CASSLYQGAYE. The entire CDR3 is CASSLYQGAYEQYF.

On this clone: The CDR3 extends 3 residues past the end of the read, so its final part is completed from the germline J gene. The chain is built from TRBV20-1 and TRBJ2-5, with 12 bases identical to TRBD1. The germline CDR1 and CDR2 sequences are DFQATT and SNEGSKA (reference sequence). The CDR3 loop spans 18 amino acids. The CDR3 spells CRVTGTGGPRVLSETQYF. Partial CDR3 DNA: TGCAGAGTTACCGGGACAGGGGGCCCCCGGGTCTTGTCGGAGACC.